This T cell receptor (beta chain) is from a study of blood T cells in healthy people across ages. Whole-study findings and limits: Observed TCR beta diversity showed a strong correlation with the percentage of naive T cells as measured by flow cytometry.

Peripheral blood was drawn, approximately 9.5 milliliters per donor. Using a J-beta primer mix together with a sample-barcoded 5' primer, a second PCR was run for roughly 6 to 11 cycles. TCRdb passed the 5' RACE reads through MiXCR, listing each CDR3 protein once. This sample has 800,000 to 950,000 distinct CDR3 sequences, with 29% found just once. This clonotype was counted ten times or more. Its antigen is not identified. Separately, the same data were catalogued under a study of T cells of mothers and their children. That paper notes: At a rate of around 1.6 ug per 15 ul, cDNA synthesis received all of the extracted RNA. Roughly 2.8 million TCR beta reads per child versus over 9 million per mother.

The sequenced sample consisted of blood. This sequence originates from a woman aged 40-49 years in good health.

CDR3 in DNA: TGTGCCAGCAGCCCAGGAGGGGGGGGATACAATGAGCAGTTCTTC. Its translation is CASSPGGGGYNEQFF. The rearrangement links TRBV7-3 to TRBJ2-1, with D possibly being TRBD2 (7 bases). CDR3 length equals 15 residues. Germline CDR1 and CDR2: SGHTA and FQGTGA. Trimming cost V 5 bases and J 4 bases, with 15 bases left between them.